Following are 27 T cell receptor beta chains from one sample sequenced in a study of T-cell memory formation after mild COVID-19. TCRdb used MiXCR to reprocess the 5' RACE reads, holding one entry per CDR3 protein. Of around 150,000 distinct CDR3 sequences listed, 11% are singletons. What was sequenced was PBMCs or a T cell subset sorted from them (not recorded which). The receptors derive from a man between 18 and 29 years old who had mild COVID-19 (a few samples of this study predate the infection). Cell type and time point are not known.

This sequence joins TRBV7-9 and TRBJ2-6; 7 bases are shared with TRBD1. This CDR3 has 16 amino acids. CDR1 is SEHNR and CDR2 is FQNEAQ in the germline V gene (reference sequence). With 4 bases clipped from V and 8 bases from J, the junction kept 11 bases outside the gene matches. The CDR3 DNA sequence: TGTGCCAGCAGCTCCAGATCATTGACAGGGTCCAACGTCCTGACTTTC. Encoded protein: CASSSRSLTGSNVLTF.

CDR3 sequence (DNA): TGCAGCGTTGATGAGGGACCCCAAGAGACCCAGTACTTC. Translating gives CSVDEGPQETQYF. The chain joins TRBV29-1 to TRBJ2-5; tentatively, D is TRBD1 or TRBD2 (5 bases each). The length of the CDR3 is 13 residues. The V gene lost 3 bases and the J gene lost 1 base, with 9 bases spanning the gap. CDR1 and CDR2 (germline): SQVTM, ANQGSEA.

This clonotype was counted only a few times. The rearrangement uses TRBV4-2 and TRBJ2-1, with D perhaps TRBD1 or TRBD2 (5 bases each). The CDR3 has 13 amino acids. Between the trimmed V and J ends, which lost 4 bases and 7 bases, there was a span of 11 bases. Germline CDR1 reads LGHNA; CDR2 reads YNFKEQ. CDR3 sequence reads: CASSPRDGNEQFF. Here the CDR3 DNA reads TGTGCCAGCAGCCCCAGGGACGGGAATGAGCAGTTCTTC.

This chain's CDR3 is CASSLGLINYEQYV. CDR3 in DNA: TGTGCCAGCAGTTTAGGGCTCATAAACTACGAGCAGTACGTC. The chain uses TRBV12-3 or TRBV12-4 and TRBJ2-7; D remains ambiguous. The CDR3 spans 14 residues. The V and J ends lost 1 base and 3 bases respectively, with 10 bases between them.

This clonotype was observed at least ten times. V usage is TRBV27 and J usage is TRBJ2-2, with 8 bases identical to TRBD1. Germline CDR1 MNHEY, CDR2 SMNVEV (reference sequence). This CDR3 comprises 15 residues. The junction had 3 bases not matched to a gene; V was cut back by 2 bases and J by 4 bases. The CDR3 is CASSLRTGTTGELFF. For the CDR3, the DNA is TGTGCCAGCAGTTTACGGACAGGGACCACCGGGGAGCTGTTTTTT.

The chain employs TRBV20-1 and TRBJ2-1; 9 bases match TRBD2. V was pared by 5 bases and J by 4 bases, with 0 bases of the junction left unmatched. CDR3 length: 12 residues. CDR1 and CDR2 (germline): DFQATT, SNEGSKA (reference sequence). The CDR3 sequence: CSALAGYNEQFF. CDR3 DNA: TGCAGTGCTCTAGCGGGGTACAATGAGCAGTTCTTC.

The chain carries TRBV6-5 and TRBJ1-6; D is possibly TRBD1 (5 bases). Germline-derived CDR1 and CDR2 are MNHEY and SVGAGI. The CDR3 runs 16 residues. The V gene lost 0 bases and the J gene lost 9 bases, with 15 bases spanning the gap. DNA of the CDR3: TGTGCCAGCAGTTACTCATCCCAGGGTGGGGGTTCACCCCTCCACTTT. This encodes CASSYSSQGGGSPLHF.

There are many counts of this clonotype. The chain is built from TRBV7-3 and TRBJ1-1; D unclear. Germline V gene sequence: CDR1 SGHTA, CDR2 FQGTGA. V lost 1 base to trimming and J lost 3 bases, with 6 bases between them. CDR3 length equals 13 residues. The CDR3 sequence is CASSLIRDTEAFF. CDR3 coding DNA: TGTGCCAGCAGCTTAATACGGGACACTGAAGCTTTCTTT.

This clonotype was picked up many times. This chain links TRBV24-1 with TRBJ2-1; TRBD1 matches at 7 bases. Germline V CDR1 and CDR2: KGHDR, SFDVKD. V shed 1 base, J shed 7 bases, and the junction held 3 bases outside the gene matches. The CDR3 covers 14 residues. CDR3 DNA: TGTGCCACCAGTGATTTAGGCAGGGGGAATGAGCAGTTCTTC. Its protein is CATSDLGRGNEQFF.

This clonotype has ten or more counts. The chain combines TRBV7-9 with TRBJ2-5; D not resolved. Per germline, CDR1 SEHNR and CDR2 FQNEAQ (reference sequence). The CDR3 consists of 14 residues. V lost 8 bases to trimming and J lost 2 bases, with 15 bases between them. As DNA, the CDR3 is TGTGCCAGCCCCCCCCACTCGGCGCAAGAGACCCAGTACTTC. Translation: CASPPHSAQETQYF.

In its sample, this clonotype was seen many times. V and J are TRBV6-5 and TRBJ2-7; 9 nucleotides line up with TRBD1. V lost 5 bases to trimming and J lost 4 bases; unmatched junction nucleotides: 9. The germline V gene has CDR1 MNHEY and CDR2 SVGAGI. The CDR3 runs 15 residues. DNA of the CDR3: TGTGCCAGCAGTGTCCCCGGGACAGGGATATACGAGCAGTACTTC. Translation gives CASSVPGTGIYEQYF.

For this clonotype: This sequence may be a read error, since a much larger clone differs from it by one base. The chain links TRBV18 to TRBJ1-1; tentatively, D is TRBD1 (6 bases). The CDR3 extends over 16 amino acids. Germline CDR1 reads KGHSH; CDR2 reads LQKENI. The CDR3 bases are TGTGCCAGCTCCCCGAACCGGGGGCTTACAAACACTGAAGCTTTATTT. Amino acid sequence: CASSPNRGLTNTEALF.

The chain recombines TRBV5-1 with TRBJ2-7; possibly TRBD2 for D (5 bases). The germline CDR1 and CDR2 sequences are SGHRS and YFSETQ. This CDR3 contains 15 residues. The chain's CDR3 is CASSLERVGAYEQYV. CDR3 coding DNA: TGCGCCAGCAGTTTGGAACGGGTCGGGGCCTACGAGCAGTACGTC.

This chain joins TRBV29-1 and TRBJ1-2; D remains unclear. Germline V lookup: CDR1 SQVTM, CDR2 ANQGSEA. CDR3 length: 12 amino acids. V was pared by 6 bases and J by 4 bases, with 12 bases between. The CDR3 protein is CSVRARGYGYTF. The CDR3 nucleotides read TGCAGCGTCCGAGCCCGGGGCTATGGCTACACCTTC.

This clonotype has just a few counts. J is TRBJ2-7 and V is TRBV10-3; TRBD1 or TRBD2 may be the D gene (5 bases each). V lost 10 bases and J 7 bases, leaving 20 bases between the germline ends. The CDR3 extends over 13 amino acids. The V gene's germline CDR1 is ENHRY and CDR2 SYGVKD. The CDR3 spells CATKGPPGREQYV. Written as DNA, the CDR3 is TGTGCCACCAAGGGACCTCCTGGTCGAGAGCAGTACGTC.

CDR3 in amino acids: CASSSRVSGANVLTF. CDR3 coding DNA: TGTGCCAGCAGTTCGAGAGTCTCTGGGGCCAACGTCCTGACTTTC. The gene calls are TRBV12-3 or TRBV12-4 and TRBJ2-6; no definite D call. The CDR3 loop spans 15 amino acids. V dropped 4 bases and J dropped 0 bases, with 7 bases sitting between them.

This chain uses TRBV6-5 with TRBJ1-6, with a weak D call TRBD1 (5 bases). Trimming left V 1 base short and J 6 bases short, with 16 bases between. Looked up from germline, CDR1 is MNHEY and CDR2 is SVGAGI. CDR3 length: 17 residues. This chain's CDR3 is CASSYFTGLGGNSPLHF. CDR3 nucleotides: TGTGCCAGCAGTTACTTCACAGGACTCGGTGGTAATTCACCCCTCCACTTT.

In its sample, this clonotype was seen a few times. DNA of the CDR3: TGCAGTGCTAGTGAGGGACAGGGTCCCGAAAAACTGTTTTTT. The encoded protein is CSASEGQGPEKLFF. The chain employs TRBV20-1 and TRBJ1-4; 9 nucleotides agree with TRBD1. The CDR3 loop spans 14 amino acids. With 3 bases clipped from V and 8 bases from J, the junction kept 7 bases outside the gene matches. CDR1 and CDR2 (germline): DFQATT, SNEGSKA (reference sequence).

The sample holds many counts of this clonotype. V and J are TRBV3-1 and TRBJ2-5; D ambiguous. Trimming removed 4 bases at V and 7 bases at J, with 10 bases between. CDR1 is LGHDT and CDR2 is YNNKEL in the germline V gene (reference sequence). The CDR3 is 12 residues long. CDR3 bases: TGTGCCAGCAGCCCTACAGAAAGGACCCAGTACTTC. Translated: CASSPTERTQYF.

The genes are TRBV20-1 and TRBJ1-2; TRBD1 is a possible D gene (5 bases). V lost 5 bases and J 6 bases, leaving 13 bases between the germline ends. Germline lookup yields CDR1 DFQATT and CDR2 SNEGSKA (reference sequence). The CDR3 covers 12 residues. The chain's CDR3 is CSAPGGYHGYTF. CDR3 sequence (DNA): TGCAGTGCTCCTGGGGGGTACCATGGCTACACCTTC.

This chain's CDR3 is CASSVQVGGTEAFF. The CDR3 DNA follows: TGTGCCAGCAGCGTACAGGTGGGGGGCACTGAAGCTTTCTTT. The rearrangement links TRBV7-3 to TRBJ1-1; TRBD1 might be the D (5 bases). Per the germline V gene, CDR1 is SGHTA and CDR2 is FQGTGA. This CDR3 has 14 residues. V was cut by 5 bases and J by 4 bases, with 14 bases left in between.

This clonotype appeared many times. The chain combines TRBV4-3 with TRBJ2-2; D is possibly TRBD1 (5 bases). V was cut by 6 bases and J by 4 bases, with 12 bases left in between. CDR3 size: 14 residues. CDR1 and CDR2 (germline): LGHNA, YSLEER. CDR3 nucleotide sequence: TGCGCCAGCAGTTTCAGGGTCGGCACCGGGGAGCTGTTTTTT. Protein sequence: CASSFRVGTGELFF.

The chain carries TRBV5-4 and TRBJ1-1; the D is unclear. Deletions cut 7 bases from V and 5 bases from J, with 12 bases between. The CDR3 is 12 residues long. CDR1 and CDR2 from the germline V gene are SGHNT and YYREEE (reference sequence). This CDR3 is CASGRWETEAFF. The DNA of the CDR3 is TGTGCCAGCGGACGATGGGAGACTGAAGCTTTCTTT.

This clonotype was picked up a small number of times. The chain uses TRBV25-1 and TRBJ1-1; the match to TRBD1 covers 7 bases. Germline CDR1 MGHDK, CDR2 SYGVNS. V shed 6 bases and J 1 base; nucleotides not matched to a gene: 8. The CDR3 is 15 residues long. This CDR3 reads CASSPSGTANTEAFF. The CDR3 DNA follows: TGTGCCAGCAGCCCTTCCGGGACAGCGAACACTGAAGCTTTCTTT.

The V and J genes are TRBV27 and TRBJ2-7; TRBD2 might be the D (6 bases). Germline lookup yields CDR1 MNHEY and CDR2 SMNVEV (reference sequence). The CDR3 spans 16 residues. Trimming removed 5 bases at V and 2 bases at J, with 19 bases between. The CDR3 spells CASSPRPGRVPYEQYF. The CDR3 nucleotides read TGTGCCAGCAGTCCCCGACCCGGGAGAGTCCCCTACGAGCAGTACTTC.

This clonotype was detected many times. The V and J genes are TRBV6-4 and TRBJ2-7; the match to TRBD2 covers 13 bases. This CDR3 has 16 residues. V dropped 8 bases and J dropped 6; count of bases not matched to a gene: 13. CDR1 and CDR2 (germline): MRHNA, SNTAGT. CDR3 loop: CASWTSGGLEKGEQYV. Written as DNA, the CDR3 is TGTGCCAGCTGGACTAGCGGGGGTCTCGAAAAAGGCGAGCAGTACGTC.

This clonotype appeared a few times. The chain uses TRBV24-1 and TRBJ1-2; D remains ambiguous. Trimming stripped 3 bases from V and 2 bases from J, with 9 bases between. The CDR3 consists of 14 residues. CDR1 and CDR2 from the germline V gene are KGHDR and SFDVKD. The CDR3 nucleotides read TGTGCCACCAGTGATAAACATACGAACTATGGCTACACCTTC. Its protein is CATSDKHTNYGYTF.